A single sample is the source of the 3 T cell receptor gamma chains below, sequenced in a study of intestinal T cells in coeliac disease. About eleven formalin-fixed paraffin-embedded scrolls, each 5 µm thick, supplied each case's genomic DNA. Using roughly 200 ng of biopsy DNA, TRG was amplified with LymphoTrack primers. TCRdb reapplied CATT to the multiplex PCR reads. Among around 730 gamma-chain clones listed, more than 45% were seen once. The sample consisted of a duodenal biopsy. The source is a human donor with celiac disease.

This clone was seen a few times. A far larger clone is one base from this, pointing to a likely read error. This same CDR3 is encoded by further DNA sequences in the sample. The chain couples TRGV4 to TRGJP1. The CDR3 totals 13 residues. V gave up 5 bases and J gave up 9 bases; unmatched junction bases: 9. Germline V gene lookup returns CDR1 EGSTGY and CDR2 YDSYTSSV. CDR3 nucleotide sequence: TGTGCCACCTGGGTTGATGACCGTTGGTTCAAGATATTT. Translating gives CATWVDDRWFKIF.

This clone is labeled hyperexpanded (1% or more). Other DNA variants within this sample encode the same CDR3. The chain uses TRGV4 and TRGJP1. Germline CDR1 and CDR2: EGSTGY and YDSYTSSV. The V segment lost 0 bases and the J segment 2 bases; nucleotides outside the gene matches: 0. This CDR3 contains 14 residues. The CDR3 is CATWDGTTGWFKIF. The CDR3 coding sequence is TGTGCCACCTGGGATGGGACCACTGGTTGGTTCAAGATATTT.

The rearrangement links TRGV4 to TRGJP1. From germline, CDR1 is EGSTGY and CDR2 YDSYTSSV. CDR3 size: 15 residues. After removal of 1 base from V and 5 bases from J, the junction contained 7 bases not matched to a gene. The CDR3 DNA reads TGTGCCACCTGGGATGGTTGGACTACTGGTTGGTTCAAGATATTT. It translates to CATWDGWTTGWFKIF.